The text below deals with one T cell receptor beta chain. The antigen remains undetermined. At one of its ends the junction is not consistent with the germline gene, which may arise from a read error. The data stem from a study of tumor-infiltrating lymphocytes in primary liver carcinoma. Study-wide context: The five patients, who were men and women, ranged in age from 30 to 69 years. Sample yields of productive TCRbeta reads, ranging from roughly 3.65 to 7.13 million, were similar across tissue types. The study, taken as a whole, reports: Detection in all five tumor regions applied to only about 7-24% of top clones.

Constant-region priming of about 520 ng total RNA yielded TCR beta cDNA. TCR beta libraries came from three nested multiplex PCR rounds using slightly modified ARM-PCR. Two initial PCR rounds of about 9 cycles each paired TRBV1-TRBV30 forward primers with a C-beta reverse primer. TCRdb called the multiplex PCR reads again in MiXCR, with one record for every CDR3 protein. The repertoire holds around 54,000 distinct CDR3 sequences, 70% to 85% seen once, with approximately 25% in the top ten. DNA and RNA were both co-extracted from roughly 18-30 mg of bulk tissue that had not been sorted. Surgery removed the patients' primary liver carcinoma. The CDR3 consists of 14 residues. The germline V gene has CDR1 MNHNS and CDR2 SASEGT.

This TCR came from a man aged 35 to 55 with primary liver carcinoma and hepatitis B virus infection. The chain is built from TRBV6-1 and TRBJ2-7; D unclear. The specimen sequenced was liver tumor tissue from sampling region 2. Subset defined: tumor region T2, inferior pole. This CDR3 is CASSDLREPNEQYF. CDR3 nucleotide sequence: TGTGCCAGCAGTGACCTGCGAGAGCCCAACGAACAGTACTTC.